Sequencing of this T cell receptor (beta chain) was carried out in a study of T cell responses to AZD1222 COVID-19 vaccine. Germline V gives CDR1 SGHTA, CDR2 FQGNSA. V was pared by 7 bases and J by 2 bases, with 4 bases of the junction left unmatched. The CDR3 sequence is 13 residues long. Repertoires were generated with immunoSEQ multiplex PCR, while TCRdb's copy carries only in-frame clones and drops some. Among 90,000 to 100,000 clones listed, roughly 86% were seen once. The TCR sequence derives from an adult who received the AZD1222 COVID-19 vaccine. This rearrangement joins TRBV7-2 to TRBJ2-5, with TRBD1 identical over 7 bases. The starting material was peripheral blood, obtained 28 days after the second AZD1222 dose. CDR3 loop: CASTADRQETQYF. In DNA, the CDR3 is TGTGCCAGCACCGCGGACAGGCAAGAGACCCAGTACTTC.